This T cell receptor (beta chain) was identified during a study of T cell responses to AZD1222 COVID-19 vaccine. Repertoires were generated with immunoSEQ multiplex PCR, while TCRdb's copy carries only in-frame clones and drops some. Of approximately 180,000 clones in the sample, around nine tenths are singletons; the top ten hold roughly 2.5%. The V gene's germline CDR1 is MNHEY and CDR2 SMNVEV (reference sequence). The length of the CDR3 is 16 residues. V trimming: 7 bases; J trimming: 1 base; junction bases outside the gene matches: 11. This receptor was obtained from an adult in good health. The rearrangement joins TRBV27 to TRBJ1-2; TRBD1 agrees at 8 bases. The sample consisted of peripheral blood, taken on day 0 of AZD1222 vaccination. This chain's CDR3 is CASTPRAGGINYGYTF. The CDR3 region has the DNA TGTGCCAGCACCCCCCGAGCAGGGGGCATTAACTATGGCTACACCTTC.